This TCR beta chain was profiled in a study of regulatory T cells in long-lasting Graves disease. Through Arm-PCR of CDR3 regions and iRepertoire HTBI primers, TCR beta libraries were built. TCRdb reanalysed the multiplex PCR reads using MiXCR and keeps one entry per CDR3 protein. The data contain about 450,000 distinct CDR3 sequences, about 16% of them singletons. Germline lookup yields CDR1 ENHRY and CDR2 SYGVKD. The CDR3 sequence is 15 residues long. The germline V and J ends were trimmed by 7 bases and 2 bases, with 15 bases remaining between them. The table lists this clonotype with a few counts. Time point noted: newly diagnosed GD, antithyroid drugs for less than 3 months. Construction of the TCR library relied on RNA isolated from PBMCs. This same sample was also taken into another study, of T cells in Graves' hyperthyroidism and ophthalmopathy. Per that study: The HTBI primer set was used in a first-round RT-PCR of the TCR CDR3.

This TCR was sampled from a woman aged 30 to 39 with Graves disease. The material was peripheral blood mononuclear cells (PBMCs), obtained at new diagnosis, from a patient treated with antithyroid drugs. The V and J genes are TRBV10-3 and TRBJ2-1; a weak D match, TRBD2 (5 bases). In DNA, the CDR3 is TGTGCCATCACACGAGGGAGTAGAACCTACAATGAGCAGTTCTTC. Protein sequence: CAITRGSRTYNEQFF.